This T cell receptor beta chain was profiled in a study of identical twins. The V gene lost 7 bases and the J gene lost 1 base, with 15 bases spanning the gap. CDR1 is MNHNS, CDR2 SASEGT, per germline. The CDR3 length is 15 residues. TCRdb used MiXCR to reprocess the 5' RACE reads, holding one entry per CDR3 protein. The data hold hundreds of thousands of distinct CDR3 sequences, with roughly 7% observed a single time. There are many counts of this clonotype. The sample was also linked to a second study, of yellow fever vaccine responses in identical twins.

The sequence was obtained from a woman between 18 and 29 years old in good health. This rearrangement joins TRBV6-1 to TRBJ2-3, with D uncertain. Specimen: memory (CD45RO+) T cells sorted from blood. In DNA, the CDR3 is TGTGCCAGCACCCCCGGGCCACCCCGCACAGATACGCAGTATTTT. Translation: CASTPGPPRTDTQYF.